Below are 6 T cell receptor beta chains sequenced from a single sample in a study of T cell responses to AZD1222 COVID-19 vaccine. Repertoires were generated with immunoSEQ multiplex PCR, while TCRdb's copy carries only in-frame clones and drops some. Counted here are 120,000 to 150,000 clones, 80% to 95% occurring once; the ten biggest clones make up 2.5% to 3.5%. This material consisted of peripheral blood, taken on day 0 of AZD1222 vaccination. The receptors were gathered from an adult in good health.

V usage is TRBV6-5 and J usage is TRBJ1-1; D is unresolved. Germline values: CDR1 MNHEY, CDR2 SVGAGI. This CDR3 comprises 11 residues. The V and J ends lost 1 base and 5 bases respectively, with 2 bases between them. Written as DNA, the CDR3 is TGTGCCAGCAGTTACTGGACTGAAGCTTTCTTT. Amino acid sequence: CASSYWTEAFF.

The chain has TRBV30 and TRBJ1-1; D is possibly TRBD1 (6 bases). Germline V gives CDR1 GTSNPN, CDR2 SVGIG (reference sequence). CDR3 length: 12 residues. V was trimmed by 0 bases and J by 7 bases, leaving 9 bases between them. Here the CDR3 reads CAWSVGGNEAFF. The CDR3 DNA reads TGTGCCTGGAGTGTAGGGGGGAATGAAGCTTTCTTT.

The rearrangement links TRBV5-8 to TRBJ1-5, with a possible D match to TRBD1 (6 bases). CDR1 is SGHTS and CDR2 is YDEGEE in the germline V gene. The CDR3 extends over 15 amino acids. V dropped 4 bases and J dropped 5 bases, with 16 bases sitting between them. The CDR3 loop reads CASSRLGAGYQPQHF. CDR3 nucleotides: TGTGCCAGCAGCCGGCTGGGGGCGGGATATCAGCCCCAGCATTTT. The full variable domain, rest sourced from reference TRBV5-8 and TRBJ1-5, is EAGVTQSPTHLIKTRGQQATLRCSPISGHTSVYWYQQALGLGLQFLLWYDEGEERNRGNFPPRFSGRQFPNYSSELNVNALELEDSALYLCASSRLGAGYQPQHFGDGTRLSIL.

This rearrangement joins TRBV19 to TRBJ2-1, with 11 bases matching TRBD1. Germline loops: CDR1 LNHDA, CDR2 SQIVND (reference sequence). Losses at the gene ends were 4 bases for V and 7 bases for J; bases not matched to a gene: 9. This CDR3 spans 16 amino acids. The CDR3 coding sequence is TGTGCCAGTAGTAAGCGAGGGACAGGGGGGGAGAATGAGCAGTTCTTC. Translating gives CASSKRGTGGENEQFF.

CDR3 coding DNA: TGTGCCAGTAGTATGGTGGGCAGCTCCTACGAGCAGTACTTC. This encodes CASSMVGSSYEQYF. The chain carries TRBV19 and TRBJ2-7; no firm D call. Germline V CDR1 and CDR2: LNHDA, SQIVND (reference sequence). CDR3 length equals 14 residues. V lost 3 bases and J lost 0, with 9 bases in between.

The chain carries TRBV5-5 and TRBJ1-5; weak D call: TRBD1 (5 bases). CDR3 length: 15 amino acids. Trimming cost V 0 bases and J 2 bases, with 9 bases left between them. The V gene's germline CDR1 is SGHKS and CDR2 YYEKEE (reference sequence). CDR3 in DNA: TGTGCCAGCAGCTTGGATCAGGGCGGCAATCAGCCCCAGCATTTT. It translates to CASSLDQGGNQPQHF.